The rows below give T cell receptor beta chains drawn from one sample of a study of blood T cell repertoires in COVID-19. Assay used: immunoSEQ multiplex PCR; TCRdb lists only in-frame clones, some missing. The repertoire holds under 250,000 clones, with about 86% as singletons. What was sequenced was peripheral blood. All receptors derive from a man older than 75 with acute or convalescent COVID-19. Both conserved end residues are part of each CDR3. The D gene is left open where the match is weak. The size of a clone is reported for some rows only, either as once, few or many, or as a class for expanded clones.

V	D	J	size	CDR3	DNA
TRBV7-9	TRBD1	TRBJ2-7	-	CASTTQGYEQYF	TGTGCCAGTACGACACAGGGGTACGAGCAGTACTTC
TRBV4-2	-	TRBJ1-4	-	CASSQTRTNEKLFF	TGTGCCAGCAGCCAAACACGTACCAATGAAAAACTGTTTTTT
TRBV7-8	-	TRBJ1-5	-	CASSGGRDVSFNQPQHF	TGTGCCAGCAGTGGGGGCCGGGACGTAAGCTTTAATCAGCCCCAGCATTTT
TRBV4-1	TRBD2	TRBJ2-3	once	CASSHGGTSGALSTDTQYF	TGCGCCAGCAGCCACGGCGGGACTAGCGGGGCGCTTAGCACAGATACGCAGTATTTT
TRBV11-2	-	TRBJ2-6	-	CASSLTPNSYGANVLTF	TGTGCCAGCAGCTTAACCCCAAACTCTTATGGGGCCAACGTCCTGACTTTC
TRBV6-5	-	TRBJ1-1	few	CASSYKGTAGTEAFF	TGTGCCAGCAGTTACAAGGGCACGGCGGGAACTGAAGCTTTCTTT
TRBV3-1/TRBV3-2	TRBD2	TRBJ2-1	-	CASSQVRIAGGPNEQFF	TGTGCCAGCAGCCAAGTAAGAATAGCGGGAGGCCCCAATGAGCAGTTCTTC
TRBV24-1	-	TRBJ2-1	-	CATSDSTIRQFF	TGTGCCACCAGTGATAGCACTATTCGGCAGTTCTTC
TRBV2	-	TRBJ2-7	-	CASSPVGQYYEQYF	TGTGCCAGCAGTCCTGTGGGGCAGTACTACGAGCAGTACTTC
TRBV19	TRBD1	TRBJ2-2	-	CASYSDRGPTGELFF	TGTGCCAGTTATTCGGACAGGGGGCCCACCGGGGAGCTGTTTTTT
TRBV7-9	-	TRBJ2-1	-	CASNGGYNEQFF	TGTGCCAGCAACGGGGGCTACAATGAGCAGTTCTTC
TRBV5-1	TRBD1	TRBJ1-6	-	CASSLAGTVYNSPLHF	TGCGCCAGCAGCTTGGCTGGGACAGTCTATAATTCACCCCTCCACTTT
TRBV6-2/TRBV6-3	TRBD2	TRBJ2-1	-	CASSYPTSGGLSYNEQFF	TGTGCCAGCAGTTACCCGACTAGCGGGGGCCTTTCCTACAATGAGCAGTTCTTC
TRBV10-3	TRBD2	TRBJ2-7	-	CAISESTTGRAGEQYF	TGTGCCATCAGTGAGTCGACGACCGGGAGGGCAGGTGAGCAGTACTTC
TRBV7-9	-	TRBJ2-7	-	CALSGGIHYEQYF	TGTGCCCTCTCCGGGGGAATACATTACGAGCAGTACTTC
TRBV5-1	-	TRBJ2-5	-	CASSLVGGQETQYF	TGCGCCAGCAGCTTGGTAGGAGGCCAAGAGACCCAGTACTTC
TRBV6-5	-	TRBJ2-7	-	CASSYSRGWAYEQYF	TGTGCCAGCAGTTACTCTCGAGGGTGGGCCTACGAGCAGTACTTC
TRBV6-6	TRBD1	TRBJ2-7	-	CASSWTGGAEQYF	TGTGCCAGCAGTTGGACAGGGGGCGCCGAGCAGTACTTC
TRBV7-3	-	TRBJ1-1	-	CASSLNRNTEAFF	TGTGCCAGCAGCTTAAATCGGAACACTGAAGCTTTCTTT
TRBV5-1	-	TRBJ1-1	-	CASSLGQTNTEAFF	TGCGCCAGCAGCTTGGGACAGACGAACACTGAAGCTTTCTTT
TRBV5-5	-	TRBJ2-2	-	CASSSGQVSTGELFF	TGTGCCAGCAGCTCAGGGCAGGTATCCACCGGGGAGCTGTTTTTT
TRBV6-5	TRBD1	TRBJ1-2	-	CASSRKGTGGAGYTF	TGTGCCAGCAGCCGAAAAGGGACAGGGGGCGCGGGCTACACCTTC
TRBV25-1	TRBD1	TRBJ1-4	once	CASSEWGQGARGEKLFF	TGTGCCAGCAGTGAATGGGGACAGGGGGCCCGGGGCGAAAAACTGTTTTTT
TRBV5-1	-	TRBJ1-6	-	CASSLSAGRASPLHF	TGCGCCAGCAGCTTGTCTGCCGGGAGGGCTTCACCCCTCCACTTT
TRBV9	-	TRBJ2-2	-	CASSVEQRLTGELFF	TGTGCCAGCAGCGTAGAGCAGCGACTAACCGGGGAGCTGTTTTTT
TRBV5-1	TRBD1	TRBJ1-1	-	CASSLAQGATEAFF	TGCGCCAGCAGCTTGGCACAGGGGGCCACTGAAGCTTTCTTT
TRBV28	TRBD1	TRBJ1-4	-	CASSFFDRGIGEKLFF	TGTGCCAGCAGTTTTTTCGACAGGGGGATCGGTGAAAAACTGTTTTTT
TRBV7-2	-	TRBJ1-2	-	CASSLERVYGYTF	TGTGCCAGCAGCTTAGAGCGGGTTTATGGCTACACCTTC
TRBV28	-	TRBJ1-5	-	CASSLMTGNQPQHF	TGTGCCAGCAGCTTAATGACAGGTAATCAGCCCCAGCATTTT
TRBV7-9	TRBD1	TRBJ2-7	few	CASSLPPDRGYEQYF	TGTGCCAGCAGCTTACCCCCTGACAGGGGTTACGAGCAGTACTTC